This TCR beta chain was observed in a study of shared clonotypes between healthy human individuals (dated by TCRdb to 2018 to 2021). About the full investigation: The cohort included three men and a couple of women between 18 and 49 years of age. For each donor, three plates each were used for CD4 naive and CD4 memory, two plates were used for CD8 naive, and one plate was used for CD8 memory. The study deeply sequenced blood TCR repertoires of five healthy adults to estimate repertoire size and the extent of clonotype sharing between individuals. To increase sequencing depth and limit assay-specific biases, different laboratories used diverse techniques to prepare libraries and sequence TCR repertoires. Leukapheresis yielded between about 0.9 and 9 billion PBMCs per donor. Results and caveats for the whole study, not just this receptor: The genetic and exposure-history diversity represented was limited by the small number of donors. When four donors were compared, the shared fraction of clonotypes was about 5% for naive CD4, approximately 3.5% for naive CD8, about 2.4% for memory CD4, and roughly 0.4% for memory CD8. Naive subsets generally had larger estimated clonotype richness than memory subsets did. Incomplete sequencing was indicated by rarefaction of sorted-subset datasets, despite the large sequencing depth. Sampling was limited to blood, and TCR repertoires in tissue likely differ from TCR repertoires in blood. Pairwise subsampling indicated that sequencing depth was expected to affect the degree of clonotype sharing among donors. Compared with non-shared clonotypes, clonotypes shared by all four sorted-subset donors had higher generation probabilities.

CD8 naive samples consisted of CD45RO-negative cells that were positively selected for CCR7, yielding a CD45RA+CCR7+ population without TemRA cells. The donors were healthy, HIV-negative adults with no recently reported acute infections or vaccinations. All donors were Caucasian adults living in Nashville, Tennessee, USA. After blood collection by leukapheresis, PBMCs were isolated using Ficoll-Histopaque density gradient centrifugation and then cryopreserved in the vapor phase of liquid nitrogen. Analytical flow cytometry was used to check the purity and quantity of every magnetically sorted T cell population. Genomic DNA was isolated from every sorted fraction and measured by UV absorbance on a Nanodrop 2000c. A word on this clone: Its antigen is still unknown. No base qualities exist here, and no much larger clone lies one base off it.

TCR CDR3 regions were amplified from genomic DNA by multiplex PCR using the deep immunoSEQ assay. Extracted genomic DNA from each cell subset was distributed evenly across all wells of several immunoSEQ 96-well plates, and each plate was treated as a replicate. Each replicate PCR for sorted subsets received about 210 ng genomic DNA, equal to roughly 30,000 T cell genomes. Purified libraries were quantified with a Qubit 3.0 fluorometer, sized on a Bioanalyzer 2100, and re-quantified with the KAPA Library Quantification kit. A separate single-read 150-cycle Illumina NextSeq 550 flow cell was used to sequence each immunoSEQ 96-well plate. The study's processing was this. The immunoSEQ output contained only junctional sequences without quality scores, so filtering could not match that applied to full-length reads. Sequences were annotated with PyIR, a Python wrapper for IgBLAST v1.9, and V/J genes and CDR3 were assigned using IMGT germline references. Reads with weak V/J assignments (E-value above 1e-6), missing CDR3, stop codons, out-of-frame junctions, or ambiguous translated residues were removed. V3J clonotypes were defined as sequences sharing an identical inferred V gene, J gene, and CDR3 amino acid sequence. To compute the percentage overlap between repertoires, the number of shared unique clonotypes was divided by the size of the smaller repertoire. Repertoire richness was assessed with RTK rarefaction, the Chao1 estimator, and Recon v2.1 estimates of unobserved clonotypes. Generation probabilities for all TCRbeta clonotypes obtained by the gDNA method from a handful of donors were computed using OLGA. TCRdb stores this immuneACCESS table with in-frame sequences only. Part of the clones is absent; in the studies checked, under half of the shortfall reflects unresolved V genes, and no reason is known for the rest. D and trimming come from the DNA, and the V and J calls and clone size come from that table. The sample profile shows about 2.2 million clones; 90% to 95% of them were found once. Around 1.7% of the sample goes to the ten largest clones.

What was sequenced was naive CD8+ T cells from PBMCs. The label giving this sample's cell subset or site can be read as: CD45RA+CCR7+. This TCR was sampled from a man between 18 and 35 years old in good health. Some clones in this sample may be carry-over from other donors' samples.

This receptor carries the CDR3 CASSLQGSGTGYGYTF. The nucleotide sequence reads as follows: TGTGCCAGCAGCCTTCAGGGGTCAGGGACGGGCTATGGCTACACCTTC. The chain joins TRBV21-1 to TRBJ1-2; the table gives TRBD1 as D, unverified against the DNA. TRBV21-1 is given as a pseudogene. From the cysteine up to the phenylalanine, the CDR3 has a length of 16 residues. Left in the record is the CDR3 DNA by itself, 48 bases read in frame from the first base.